Listed here is a single T cell receptor beta chain. This CDR3 region has 15 residues. Unmatched junction bases numbered 2, after V lost 0 bases and J lost 1 base. The germline V gene has CDR1 SGDLS and CDR2 YYNGEE. Sequencing was designed to attain a depth spanning 1 in 200,000 to 1 in 1 million T cells. TCRdb keeps only in-frame clones here, not all; method: immunoSEQ multiplex PCR. The sample lists 200,000 to 250,000 clones, 60% to 80% occurring once. The sample is drawn from a study of cytotoxic CD8 clonotypes in ibrutinib-treated CLL. The V call is TRBV9, the J call TRBJ2-3; 7 bases match TRBD1. This TCR derives from a human donor with chronic lymphocytic leukemia. The sample here was PBMCs, taken after 12 months of ibrutinib treatment. CDR3: CASSVGDSRTDTQYF. In DNA, the CDR3 is TGTGCCAGCAGCGTAGGGGACAGCCGCACAGATACGCAGTATTTT.